Listed here is a single T cell receptor beta chain. This clone was found a few times. The target of this receptor is not known. The record has no base qualities; no much larger clone is one base away. This entry comes from a study of shared clonotypes between healthy human individuals (dated by TCRdb to about 2020). About the investigation overall: Three men and a couple of women, aged 18 to 49 years, made up the cohort. For each donor, CD4 naive and CD4 memory were each run on three plates, CD8 naive on two plates, and CD8 memory on one plate. The study deeply sequenced blood TCR repertoires of about five healthy adults to estimate repertoire size and the extent of clonotype sharing between individuals. To increase sequencing depth and limit assay-specific biases, TCR repertoire library preparation and sequencing were carried out by different laboratories using diverse techniques. Per donor, leukapheresis produced somewhere between about 0.8 and 9 billion PBMCs.

V is pared back by 8 bases and J by 3 bases, with 13 bases lying between the germline termini. CDR1 MNHEY and CDR2 SVGAGI were looked up in the germline V gene. Taken from cysteine to phenylalanine, the CDR3 has 13 residues. Only the CDR3 DNA is retained, 39 bases long and in frame from the first base. CD8 naive samples were CD45RO-negative cells positively selected for CCR7, giving a CD45RA+CCR7+ population that excluded TemRA cells. Donors were healthy HIV-negative adults with no recently reported acute infections or vaccinations. Only Caucasian adults living in Nashville, Tennessee, USA were represented among the donors. Blood was collected by leukapheresis, and PBMCs were isolated by Ficoll-Histopaque density gradient centrifugation and then cryopreserved in liquid nitrogen vapor phase. Analytical flow cytometry was used to check the purity and quantity of every magnetically sorted T cell population. Each sorted fraction had its genomic DNA isolated and then quantified by UV absorbance on a Nanodrop 2000c.

Using the deep immunoSEQ assay, TCR CDR3 regions were amplified from genomic DNA by multiplex PCR. For each cell subset, the extracted genomic DNA was distributed evenly across all wells of several immunoSEQ 96-well plates, and each plate served as one replicate. For sorted subsets, about 200 ng genomic DNA, equal to tens of thousands of T cell genomes, was loaded into each replicate PCR. Purified libraries were quantified with a Qubit 3.0 fluorometer, sized on a Bioanalyzer 2100, and re-quantified with the KAPA Library Quantification kit. Each immunoSEQ 96-well plate was sequenced on its own single-read 150-cycle Illumina NextSeq 550 flow cell. In the source study's methods: Because only junctional sequences without quality scores were contained in the immunoSEQ output, filtering matching that applied to full-length reads could not be performed. To assign V/J genes and CDR3, sequences were annotated using PyIR, a Python wrapper for IgBLAST v1.9, with IMGT germline references. Any read was removed if the V/J assignment was weak (E-value above 1e-6), the CDR3 was missing, or the read contained stop codons, out-of-frame junctions, or ambiguous translated residues. V3J clonotypes were defined as sequences sharing an identical inferred V gene, J gene, and CDR3 amino acid sequence. To compute the percentage overlap between repertoires, the number of shared unique clonotypes was divided by the size of the smaller repertoire. Richness of each repertoire was evaluated using RTK rarefaction, the Chao1 estimator, and Recon v2.1 estimates of unobserved clonotypes. For all TCRbeta clonotypes obtained by the gDNA method from a handful of donors, generation probabilities were computed with OLGA. Sourced from immuneACCESS, this table was stored by TCRdb with only in-frame sequences that have V and J called. A share of the clones is absent; for the studies checked, an unresolved V gene accounts for under half, and the remainder has no known explanation. For V, J and clone size, that table is used; D and trimming come from the DNA. The sample table records 2 million to 2.5 million clones; approximately 94% of these occur just once. Clones ranked in the top ten supply about 1.1% of the sample.

The paper's findings and limits, for the study overall: Compared with non-shared clonotypes, the clonotypes found in all four sorted-subset donors had higher generation probabilities. Even with the large sequencing depth, rarefaction of the sorted-subset datasets indicated that sequencing was incomplete. About 5% of naive CD4, approximately 3.7% of naive CD8, approximately 2% of memory CD4, and more than 0.35% of memory CD8 clonotypes were shared across several donors. Only blood was sampled, and tissue TCR repertoires likely differ from those in blood. Naive subsets generally had larger estimated clonotype richness than memory subsets. Based on pairwise subsampling, the degree of clonotype sharing among donors was expected to be affected by sequencing depth. The small number of donors limited the genetic and exposure-history diversity represented.

The V and J segments used are TRBV6-5 and TRBJ1-1, with TRBD1 tentatively as D gene (5 bases match). Material: naive CD8+ T cells sorted from blood. Taken with the paper, the label for cell subset or site translates to: CD45RA+CCR7+. This clonotype was sampled from a young man in good health. The CDR3 region has the sequence CASYRGKDTEAFF. The DNA reads TGTGCCAGCTACCGGGGGAAGGACACTGAAGCTTTCTTT.